This T cell receptor (beta chain) was profiled in a study of response to subunit inactivated influenza vaccine. TCRdb re-derived calls from the RT-PCR reads in MiXCR, one entry per CDR3 protein. The table shows some 640,000 distinct CDR3 sequences, with about 15% occurring only once. General study results and limits: Authors suggested each seasonal flu vaccination may recruit only limited numbers of new T cells.

Concerning this clonotype itself: Its antigen is undetermined.

The CDR3 covers 15 residues. V lost 5 bases and J lost 6; bases outside the gene matches: 10. Germline V gives CDR1 SGHTA, CDR2 FQGTGA. The origin of this receptor is a man aged 50-59 years who received an inactivated influenza vaccine. V usage is TRBV7-3 and J usage is TRBJ2-1, with 7 bases identical to TRBD2. Sequencing was performed on PBMCs from blood, taken roughly 2 weeks before vaccination. This chain's CDR3 is CASSPIPGTINEQFF. DNA for the CDR3: TGTGCCAGCAGCCCAATACCCGGGACTATCAATGAGCAGTTCTTC.